The 10 T cell receptor beta chains presented below share a single source sample, sequenced in a study of TIL therapy for anti-PD-1-resistant metastatic lung cancer. This was the immunoSEQ v3 assay. Generated by immunoSEQ multiplex PCR, the TCRdb table keeps only in-frame clones and is missing some. The table records some 43,000 clones, 79% of them present only once. Time point given: pre-treatment sample, taken before nivolumab and TIL therapy. The sequenced sample was blood, obtained at baseline. These TCRs come from a man in his sixties or seventies with non-small cell lung cancer.

In DNA form, the CDR3 reads TGTGCCAGCAGCTTAGGGGGTTGGGAGGGCCCCTATAATTCACCCCTCCACTTT. As protein: CASSLGGWEGPYNSPLHF. The chain carries TRBV7-2 and TRBJ1-6; D is unclear. CDR1 and CDR2 from the germline V gene are SGHTA and FQGNSA. The ends were cut back, 1 base at V and 2 bases at J, with 15 bases in the middle. CDR3 length: 18 amino acids.

The rearrangement links TRBV7-6 to TRBJ2-3; D remains unclear. V gave up 5 bases and J gave up 2 bases, with 11 bases separating them. Germline V gene lookup returns CDR1 SGHVS and CDR2 FNYEAQ. The CDR3 runs to 14 residues. The CDR3 coding sequence is TGTGCCAGCAGCCCCCAGGATTACACAGATACGCAGTATTTT. Its protein is CASSPQDYTDTQYF.

CDR3 sequence reads: CASSLLGQGLGGYTF. CDR3 coding DNA: TGTGCCAGCAGTTTACTCGGGCAGGGTTTGGGGGGCTACACCTTC. This chain joins TRBV28 and TRBJ1-2; D perhaps matches TRBD1 (5 bases). Trimming left V 2 bases short and J 8 bases short, with 18 bases between. Per germline, CDR1 MDHEN and CDR2 SYDVKM. This CDR3 has 15 amino acids.

The chain couples TRBV4-3 to TRBJ2-5; TRBD2 matches at 7 bases. CDR3 length: 15 amino acids. CDR1 LGHNA and CDR2 YSLEER come from the germline V gene. The J segment lost 5 bases and the V segment lost 0 bases, leaving 6 bases of the junction unmatched. The CDR3 DNA sequence: TGCGCCAGCAGCCAAGAAGGCGGAGCGGGGGAGACCCAGTACTTC. It is translated as CASSQEGGAGETQYF.

This chain uses TRBV2 with TRBJ2-3; 7 positions match TRBD2. CDR3 length: 18 amino acids. V shed 6 bases and J 2 bases; nucleotides not matched to a gene: 17. Germline V CDR1 and CDR2: SNHLY, FYNNEI. The CDR3 protein is CASRPSTASGAYTDTQYF. CDR3 in DNA: TGTGCCAGCAGACCTTCTACGGCTAGCGGTGCTTACACAGATACGCAGTATTTT.

This rearrangement joins TRBV9 to TRBJ2-1; perhaps TRBD1 as D (6 bases). Per germline, CDR1 SGDLS and CDR2 YYNGEE. V gave up 6 bases and J gave up 7 bases, with 14 bases separating them. CDR3 size: 13 residues. CDR3 in DNA: TGTGCCAGCAAAGGGTCAGGGGCAAATGAGCAGTTCTTC. Translation gives CASKGSGANEQFF. The full variable domain, its missing parts supplied by reference TRBV9 and TRBJ2-1, is DSGVTQTPKHLITATGQRVTLRCSPRSGDLSVYWYQQSLDQGLQFLIQYYNGEERAKGNILERFSAQQFPDLHSELNLSSLELGDSALYFCASKGSGANEQFFGPGTRLTVL.

This chain connects TRBV14 to TRBJ1-3; 9 bases agree with TRBD1. V lost 3 bases, J lost 5 bases, and 5 bases stayed unmatched. Per germline, CDR1 SGHDN and CDR2 FVKESK. The CDR3 consists of 15 residues. In DNA, the CDR3 is TGTGCCAGCAGCCAGGCTGGGACAGGGAGAAACACCATATATTTT. Protein sequence: CASSQAGTGRNTIYF.

This chain uses TRBV27 with TRBJ2-2; the match to TRBD1 covers 8 bases. This CDR3 region has 15 residues. Germline CDR1 is MNHEY and CDR2 is SMNVEV (reference sequence). Trimming cost V 6 bases and J 5 bases; bases outside gene matches: 8. DNA of the CDR3: TGTGCCAGCAGAATCGACAGGGGTGGGACCGGGGAGCTGTTTTTT. The encoded protein is CASRIDRGGTGELFF.

This chain links TRBV27 with TRBJ2-1, with D hard to call. This CDR3 contains 13 residues. Germline CDR1 is MNHEY and CDR2 is SMNVEV (reference sequence). Between the trimmed V and J ends, which lost 2 bases and 7 bases, there was a span of 9 bases. CDR3 sequence: CASSLRRGNEQFF. CDR3 DNA sequence: TGTGCCAGCAGTTTACGCCGCGGAAATGAGCAGTTCTTC.

To note about this clone: Other DNA variants within this sample encode the same CDR3. This chain uses TRBV9 with TRBJ2-5, with D perhaps TRBD1 (5 bases). Germline lookup yields CDR1 SGDLS and CDR2 YYNGEE. V shed 0 bases and J shed 4 bases, with 10 bases lying between them. The CDR3 is 14 amino acids. The CDR3 loop reads CASSVEAGRETQYF. For the CDR3, the DNA is TGTGCCAGCAGCGTAGAGGCAGGGCGAGAGACCCAGTACTTC.